The 11 T cell receptor beta chains reported below all come from one sample, sequenced in a study of cytomegalovirus exposure and HLA in healthy donors. 13 Jbeta primers and 60 Vbeta primers were used for the PCR. Profiling relied on immunoSEQ multiplex PCR, and the TCRdb table lists in-frame clones only, not all of them. This sample has some 190,000 clones, with 65% to 80% found just once. The source material was PBMCs. The receptors stem from a man younger than 45 in good health and CMV-seropositive.

The chain couples TRBV28 to TRBJ2-5; perhaps TRBD1 as D (6 bases). Germline V lookup: CDR1 MDHEN, CDR2 SYDVKM. This CDR3 is built from 14 residues. Trimming removed 4 bases from V and 0 bases from J, with 9 bases in between. CDR3 loop: CASSSDRYQETQYF. CDR3 DNA sequence: TGTGCCAGCAGTTCCGACAGGTACCAAGAGACCCAGTACTTC. The variable domain in full, with the rest retrieved from reference TRBV28 and TRBJ2-5, is DVKVTQSSRYLVKRTGEKVFLECVQDMDHENMFWYRQDPGLGLRLIYFSYDVKMKEKGDIPEGYSVSREKKERFSLILESASTNQTSMYLCASSSDRYQETQYFGPGTRLLVL.

V gene TRBV14 combines with J gene TRBJ2-3; a possible D gene is TRBD2 (6 bases). Germline-derived CDR1 and CDR2 are SGHDN and FVKESK. The CDR3 spans 17 residues. Trimming stripped 1 base from V and 0 bases from J, with 14 bases between. CDR3 amino acids: CASSQGLSGPSTDTQYF. The CDR3 nucleotides are TGTGCCAGCAGCCAAGGCTTAAGCGGGCCTAGCACAGATACGCAGTATTTT.

This clone was recorded only once. The V call is TRBV30, the J call TRBJ1-5; maybe TRBD1 (5 bases). Germline V gene lookup returns CDR1 GTSNPN and CDR2 SVGIG (reference sequence). The CDR3 runs to 12 residues. The V and J ends lost 3 bases and 7 bases respectively, with 10 bases between them. CDR3 loop: CAWRTAGQPQHF. The CDR3 DNA sequence: TGTGCCTGGAGGACAGCTGGACAGCCCCAGCATTTT. Full variable domain (outside the CDR3, taken from reference TRBV30 and TRBJ1-5): SQTIHQWPATLVQPVGSPLSLECTVEGTSNPNLYWYRQAAGRGLQLLFYSVGIGQISSEVPQNLSASRPQDRQFILSSKKLLLSDSGFYLCAWRTAGQPQHFGDGTRLSIL.

Only a few counts were recorded for this clone. Relative to the germline gene, one junction end is altered; a read error may explain this. The chain combines TRBV7-9 with TRBJ2-1, with D maybe TRBD1 (6 bases). The germline gives CDR1 SEHNR, CDR2 FQNEAQ (reference sequence). This CDR3 contains 15 residues. The CDR3 reads CSSSLSPGEGHEQFF. The CDR3 DNA sequence: TGTTCCAGCAGCTTAAGCCCAGGGGAAGGTCATGAGCAGTTCTTC.

Here the CDR3 DNA reads TGTGCCAGCAAGAGGCTAGCGACCACAGATACGCAGTATTTT. This translates into CASKRLATTDTQYF. V gene TRBV7-2 combines with J gene TRBJ2-3, with a possible D match to TRBD2 (6 bases). V was shortened by 7 bases and J by 2 bases, with 13 bases between the two germline ends. The germline gives CDR1 SGHTA, CDR2 FQGNSA. CDR3 length equals 14 residues.

This chain connects TRBV30 to TRBJ1-2, with unresolved D. This CDR3 comprises 12 residues. The V end was cut by 4 bases, the J end by 1 base, with 7 bases between. Germline V gene data show CDR1 as GTSNPN and CDR2 as SVGIG (reference sequence). The DNA for the CDR3 is TGTGCCTGGACGGTGAATAACTATGGCTACACCTTC. Residues: CAWTVNNYGYTF.

The chain combines TRBV5-1 with TRBJ1-1; D is uncertain. The CDR3 is 13 residues long. Germline V lookup: CDR1 SGHRS, CDR2 YFSETQ. The V end lost 3 bases, the J end lost 1 base, and 7 bases lay between the germline ends. The CDR3 spells CASSSGSNTEAFF. The CDR3 DNA sequence: TGCGCCAGCAGCTCCGGGTCGAACACTGAAGCTTTCTTT.

The chain combines TRBV11-2 with TRBJ2-7; TRBD1 is a possible D gene (7 bases). The V gene's germline CDR1 is SGHAT and CDR2 FQNNGV. V was pared by 3 bases and J by 1 base, with 13 bases between. The CDR3 has 15 residues. CDR3 nucleotides: TGTGCCAGCAGCTTGGCGGGACAGTTATCCTACGAGCAGTACTTC. Its translation is CASSLAGQLSYEQYF.

The chain carries TRBV10-3 and TRBJ2-3, with D perhaps TRBD2 (7 bases). V gave up 8 bases and J gave up 0 bases, with 9 bases separating them. From germline, CDR1 is ENHRY and CDR2 SYGVKD. The CDR3 totals 13 residues. CDR3 coding DNA: TGTGCCATCGAGGGGGGGAGCACAGATACGCAGTATTTT. This sequence encodes CAIEGGSTDTQYF.

The chain is built from TRBV6-6 and TRBJ2-7, with D hard to call. CDR1 is MNHNY and CDR2 is SVGAGI in the germline V gene (reference sequence). The CDR3 sequence is 13 residues long. Trimming shortened V by 0 bases and J by 6 bases, and 9 bases separated the two germline ends. DNA for the CDR3: TGTGCCAGCAGTTACTCCCCAGGCCCCGAGCAGTACTTC. This translates into CASSYSPGPEQYF.

This sequence joins TRBV11-2 and TRBJ1-2; a weak D match, TRBD1 (5 bases). CDR3 length equals 13 residues. Germline CDR1 and CDR2: SGHAT and FQNNGV. V gave up 7 bases and J gave up 8 bases, with 17 bases separating them. The CDR3 nucleotides read TGTGCCAGCACCCCCCCCGCAGGGTTGGGCTACACCTTC. Translating gives CASTPPAGLGYTF.